Below are 27 T cell receptor beta chains sequenced from a single sample in a study of blood T cell repertoires in COVID-19. Clones were read by immunoSEQ multiplex PCR, and TCRdb kept only the in-frame ones, dropping some. This sample has fewer than 200,000 clones; roughly 88% occur once, and the top ten carry 4.5% to 5%. Source material: peripheral blood. These TCRs come from a young man with COVID-19, enrolled during active disease.

This chain joins TRBV28 and TRBJ1-3, with a possible D match to TRBD1 (6 bases). V was shortened by 7 bases and J by 0 bases, with 13 bases between the two germline ends. Germline CDR1 is MDHEN and CDR2 is SYDVKM. CDR3 size: 15 residues. The CDR3 bases are TGTGCCAGCACCCCAGGGGCGGACTCTGGAAACACCATATATTTT. It encodes CASTPGADSGNTIYF.

The chain couples TRBV11-3 to TRBJ2-2, with D possibly matching TRBD2 (6 bases). V shed 4 bases and J shed 3 bases, with 18 bases lying between them. Germline V gene lookup returns CDR1 SGHNT and CDR2 YENEEA. The CDR3 extends over 17 amino acids. The CDR3 DNA sequence: TGTGCCAGCAGCTCAGGGCGGAGGGAGTCGGACACCGGGGAGCTGTTTTTT. Protein sequence: CASSSGRRESDTGELFF.

The V gene is TRBV27, the J gene TRBJ2-7; 9 bases agree with TRBD1. The CDR3 covers 13 residues. V shed 5 bases, J shed 2 bases, and the junction held 1 base outside the gene matches. From germline, CDR1 is MNHEY and CDR2 SMNVEV (reference sequence). The CDR3 protein is CASSRDRAYEQYF. CDR3 bases: TGTGCCAGCAGTAGGGACAGGGCCTACGAGCAGTACTTC.

V gene TRBV3-1 (or the pseudogene TRBV3-2) combines with J gene TRBJ1-2; D is possibly TRBD1 (6 bases). The V end was cut by 1 base, the J end by 6 bases, with 12 bases between. The CDR3 consists of 14 residues. The germline V gene encodes CDR1 LGHDT and CDR2 YNNKEL (reference sequence). CDR3 DNA sequence: TGTGCCAGCAGCCAAGGTCAGGGGCTTGATGGCTACACCTTC. Its protein product is CASSQGQGLDGYTF.

The chain uses TRBV18 and TRBJ2-2; a possible D gene is TRBD1 (5 bases). The CDR3 is made up of 14 amino acids. V was shortened by 3 bases and J by 8 bases, with 13 bases between the two germline ends. The germline V gene has CDR1 KGHSH and CDR2 LQKENI. The CDR3 is CASSPTLDKGELFF. The CDR3 DNA reads TGTGCCAGCTCACCTACACTGGACAAAGGGGAGCTGTTTTTT. Full variable domain (missing parts from reference TRBV18 and TRBJ2-2): NAGVMQNPRHLVRRRGQEARLRCSPMKGHSHVYWYRQLPEEGLKFMVYLQKENIIDESGMPKERFSAEFPKEGPSILRIQQVVRGDSAAYFCASSPTLDKGELFFGEGSRLTVL.

This sequence joins TRBV27 and TRBJ2-3, with D possibly being TRBD1 (6 bases). Per germline, CDR1 MNHEY and CDR2 SMNVEV (reference sequence). V was clipped by 5 bases and J by 2 bases, with 8 bases between them. The length of the CDR3 is 13 residues. The CDR3 sequence: CASSTGYTDTQYF. The CDR3 DNA reads as TGTGCCAGCAGTACAGGGTACACAGATACGCAGTATTTT.

The chain employs TRBV4-1 and TRBJ2-1; TRBD2 matches at 11 bases. V shed 3 bases and J 6 bases; nucleotides not matched to a gene: 13. Looked up from germline, CDR1 is MGHRA and CDR2 is YSYEKL. CDR3 size: 18 residues. CDR3 DNA sequence: TGCGCCAGCAGCCAGGGTCCTAGGGGTAGCGGGAGGGTCAATGAGCAGTTCTTC. This encodes CASSQGPRGSGRVNEQFF.

The chain has TRBV13 and TRBJ2-2, with 10 nucleotides matching TRBD1. The CDR3 covers 17 residues. The germline CDR1 and CDR2 sequences are PRHDT and FYEKMQ (reference sequence). Losses at the gene ends were 7 bases for V and 4 bases for J; bases not matched to a gene: 12. DNA for the CDR3: TGTGCCAGCACCCCCCCTGGGACAGGGGTTTCCACCGGGGAGCTGTTTTTT. Its protein product is CASTPPGTGVSTGELFF.

The V gene is TRBV7-2, the J gene TRBJ2-7; 7 positions agree with TRBD1. The V gene end was trimmed by 4 bases and the J gene end by 3 bases; junction bases not matched to a gene: 6. Germline CDR1 and CDR2: SGHTA and FQGNSA. CDR3 length: 14 amino acids. In nucleotides, the CDR3 is TGTGCCAGCAGCTCAGGGGGAACAAACTACGAGCAGTACTTC. Translation gives CASSSGGTNYEQYF. The whole variable domain, filled in from reference TRBV7-2 and TRBJ2-7, reads GAGVSQSPSNKVTEKGKDVELRCDPISGHTALYWYRQSLGQGLEFLIYFQGNSAPDKSGLPSDRFSAERTGGSVSTLTIQRTQQEDSAVYLCASSSGGTNYEQYFGPGTRLTVT.

The chain carries TRBV7-2 and TRBJ1-4; the match to TRBD1 covers 10 bases. Germline V CDR1 and CDR2: SGHTA, FQGNSA. This CDR3 region has 15 residues. V shed 2 bases, J shed 6 bases, and the junction held 3 bases outside the gene matches. Here the CDR3 reads CASSLRGTGDEKLFF. The CDR3 coding sequence is TGTGCCAGCAGCTTACGGGGGACAGGGGATGAAAAACTGTTTTTT.

The chain employs TRBV4-1 and TRBJ2-7, with a tentative D call TRBD1 (6 bases). Between the trimmed V and J ends, which lost 4 bases and 7 bases, there was a span of 20 bases. CDR1 is MGHRA, CDR2 YSYEKL, per germline. The CDR3 is 15 residues long. CDR3 sequence reads: CASSPRQATEGEQYF. CDR3 in DNA: TGCGCCAGCAGCCCGCGACAGGCGACAGAGGGGGAGCAGTACTTC.

V usage is TRBV5-1 and J usage is TRBJ2-1, with TRBD2 matching over 7 bases. The CDR3 sequence is 15 residues long. Germline values: CDR1 SGHRS, CDR2 YFSETQ. V lost 7 bases, J lost 2 bases, and 9 bases stayed unmatched. The CDR3 nucleotides read TGCGCCAGCCAACAATCGGCGGGAGCCTACAATGAGCAGTTCTTC. Its translation: CASQQSAGAYNEQFF.

The V call is TRBV9, the J call TRBJ2-7; 8 positions agree with TRBD1. The V gene's germline CDR1 is SGDLS and CDR2 YYNGEE. The CDR3 runs 14 residues. The ends lost 4 bases at V and 6 bases at J; junction bases unmatched: 9. The CDR3 spells CASSLTPTGAEQYF. In DNA, the CDR3 is TGTGCCAGCAGCTTAACCCCGACAGGGGCCGAGCAGTACTTC. The complete variable domain, with remaining parts taken from reference TRBV9 and TRBJ2-7, reads DSGVTQTPKHLITATGQRVTLRCSPRSGDLSVYWYQQSLDQGLQFLIQYYNGEERAKGNILERFSAQQFPDLHSELNLSSLELGDSALYFCASSLTPTGAEQYFGPGTRLTVT.

The chain is built from TRBV2 and TRBJ2-1, with D tentatively TRBD2 (5 bases). With 7 bases removed from V and 8 bases from J, the gap between germline ends came to 9 bases. Germline CDR1 is SNHLY and CDR2 is FYNNEI. The CDR3 extends over 11 amino acids. In DNA form, the CDR3 reads TGTGCCAGCACGAGGGCACATGAGCAGTTCTTC. This codes for CASTRAHEQFF.

The chain recombines TRBV6-5 with TRBJ2-1; the match to TRBD2 covers 10 bases. J gave up 8 bases and V 0 bases, and 7 bases lay outside the gene matches. Germline lookup yields CDR1 MNHEY and CDR2 SVGAGI. This CDR3 comprises 16 residues. In DNA, the CDR3 is TGTGCCAGCAGTTACTCTCAAGCGGGAGGGCGGTATGAGCAGTTCTTC. The encoded protein is CASSYSQAGGRYEQFF.

The chain combines TRBV4-2 with TRBJ1-1; maybe TRBD1 (5 bases). CDR3 length: 14 amino acids. Germline CDR1 reads LGHNA; CDR2 reads YNFKEQ. V was cut by 1 base and J by 1 base, with 7 bases left in between. CDR3 protein: CASSQVQGNTEAFF. The CDR3 nucleotides read TGTGCCAGCAGCCAAGTGCAGGGGAACACTGAAGCTTTCTTT.

This chain connects TRBV28 to TRBJ2-3; 14 positions match TRBD2. CDR1 and CDR2 (germline): MDHEN, SYDVKM. This CDR3 is 17 amino acids long. After removal of 2 bases from V and 5 bases from J, the junction contained 6 bases not matched to a gene. CDR3 amino acids: CASSLGTSGSVVDTQYF. CDR3 coding DNA: TGTGCCAGCAGTTTAGGGACTAGCGGGAGTGTGGTAGATACGCAGTATTTT.

This clone was observed a handful of times. V and J are TRBV5-6 and TRBJ1-1, with D maybe TRBD1 (5 bases). Trimming stripped 3 bases from V and 5 bases from J, with 17 bases between. The CDR3 covers 15 residues. The germline V gene has CDR1 SGHDT and CDR2 YYEEEE. CDR3 DNA: TGTGCCAGCAGCTCCTTGGATTCAGGGCGTACTGAAGCTTTCTTT. Its translation: CASSSLDSGRTEAFF. Complete variable domain (other parts from reference TRBV5-6 and TRBJ1-1): DAGVTQSPTHLIKTRGQQVTLRCSPKSGHDTVSWYQQALGQGPQFIFQYYEEEERQRGNFPDRFSGHQFPNYSSELNVNALLLGDSALYLCASSSLDSGRTEAFFGQGTRLTVV.

This chain joins TRBV4-2 and TRBJ1-2; D is uncertain. The ends were cut back, 0 bases at V and 2 bases at J, with 10 bases in the middle. The CDR3 totals 15 residues. Per the germline V gene, CDR1 is LGHNA and CDR2 is YNFKEQ. The CDR3 DNA is TGTGCCAGCAGCCAAGATAGCGGCACCAACTATGGCTACACCTTC. Protein: CASSQDSGTNYGYTF.

In DNA form, the CDR3 reads TGTGCCAGCAGCTTGGGGACTTACAATGAGCAGTTCTTC. Protein: CASSLGTYNEQFF. This sequence joins TRBV11-2 and TRBJ2-1; D perhaps matches TRBD2 (6 bases). With 3 bases removed from V and 4 bases from J, the gap between germline ends came to 7 bases. In germline, CDR1 is SGHAT, CDR2 FQNNGV. CDR3 size: 13 residues.

The chain links TRBV28 to TRBJ2-1, with 7 bases lining up with TRBD1. The length of the CDR3 is 14 residues. Germline V gene sequence: CDR1 MDHEN, CDR2 SYDVKM. The V segment lost 9 bases and the J segment 3 bases; nucleotides outside the gene matches: 8. The CDR3 DNA reads as TGTGCCAGTACTACCGGGACAGTCTACAATGAGCAGTTCTTC. Its translation: CASTTGTVYNEQFF.

This chain's CDR3 is CASSSSGHNEQFF. The CDR3 bases are TGTGCCAGCAGCTCTAGCGGTCACAATGAGCAGTTCTTC. The J gene is TRBJ2-1, the V gene TRBV6-2 or TRBV6-3; 7 bases align to TRBD2. The CDR3 spans 13 residues. The germline gives CDR1 MNHEY, CDR2 SVGEGT. V gave up 6 bases and J gave up 5 bases; unmatched junction bases: 4.

This clone has more than one count but fewer than ten. The V gene is TRBV13, the J gene TRBJ1-1; D not resolved. Germline CDR1 is PRHDT and CDR2 is FYEKMQ (reference sequence). Trimming removed 3 bases from V and 5 bases from J, with 13 bases in between. This CDR3 region has 14 residues. The CDR3 nucleotides read TGTGCCAGCAGCTTCACCACCACGGGGACTGAAGCTTTCTTT. It encodes CASSFTTTGTEAFF. The entire variable domain, with the rest obtained from reference TRBV13 and TRBJ1-1, is as follows: AAGVIQSPRHLIKEKRETATLKCYPIPRHDTVYWYQQGPGQDPQFLISFYEKMQSDKGSIPDRFSAQQFSDYHSELNMSSLELGDSALYFCASSFTTTGTEAFFGQGTRLTVV.

CDR3 protein: CASKNGGGSGANVLTF. The CDR3 DNA reads as TGCGCCAGCAAAAACGGGGGGGGCTCTGGGGCCAACGTCCTGACTTTC. This chain joins TRBV4-1 and TRBJ2-6; 8 bases line up with TRBD2. The J segment lost 0 bases and the V segment lost 7 bases, leaving 5 bases of the junction unmatched. Germline V gene data show CDR1 as MGHRA and CDR2 as YSYEKL. The CDR3 totals 16 residues.

The chain combines TRBV10-3 with TRBJ1-2; TRBD1 matches at 9 bases. CDR1 is ENHRY, CDR2 SYGVKD, per germline. There are 14 residues in the CDR3. With 5 bases clipped from V and 6 bases from J, the junction kept 7 bases outside the gene matches. CDR3 DNA: TGTGCCATCAGTCTTCACAGGGGGCGGAATGGCTACACCTTC. Encoded protein: CAISLHRGRNGYTF.

The V and J genes are TRBV24-1 and TRBJ2-7, with D unclear. Trimming took off 3 bases at V and 3 bases at J, with 11 bases between the two ends. The length of the CDR3 is 14 residues. The germline gives CDR1 KGHDR, CDR2 SFDVKD. This chain's CDR3 is CATSDGTLFYEQYF. In nucleotides, the CDR3 is TGTGCCACCAGTGATGGCACACTATTCTACGAGCAGTACTTC.

The chain links TRBV6-2 or TRBV6-3 to TRBJ1-5; D is perhaps TRBD1 (5 bases). The V end was cut by 4 bases, the J end by 0 bases, with 13 bases between. The germline V gene has CDR1 MNHEY and CDR2 SVGEGT. The CDR3 runs 16 residues. The CDR3 protein is CASSWGGTFSNQPQHF. The CDR3 region has the DNA TGTGCCAGCAGTTGGGGAGGGACTTTTAGCAATCAGCCCCAGCATTTT.